This TCR beta chain was sequenced during a study of cytomegalovirus exposure and HLA in healthy donors. Produced via immunoSEQ multiplex PCR; TCRdb's table is partial and in-frame only. Of 55,000 to 65,000 clones listed, over 85% are singletons. Trimming removed 1 base from V and 5 bases from J; junction bases left unmatched: 2. CDR3 size: 14 residues. CDR1 is SGHDT and CDR2 is YYEEEE in the germline V gene. The sample consisted of PBMCs. The TCR was taken from a man between 18 and 29 years old in good health and CMV-seronegative. The gene calls are TRBV5-6 and TRBJ2-3, with TRBD1 identical over 9 bases. The CDR3 DNA reads TGTGCCAGCAGCTTGCTGGACAGGGGAGATACGCAGTATTTT. Its protein is CASSLLDRGDTQYF.